Sequencing of this T cell receptor (beta chain) was carried out in a study of cytomegalovirus exposure and HLA in healthy donors. The germline gives CDR1 WNHNN, CDR2 SYGVQD (reference sequence). The V segment lost 5 bases and the J segment 9 bases; nucleotides outside the gene matches: 15. The CDR3 totals 15 residues. Researchers ran the PCR with 60 Vbeta and 13 Jbeta primers. The repertoire was sequenced with immunoSEQ multiplex PCR; TCRdb's copy has only in-frame clones and lacks some. The repertoire has 150,000 to 200,000 clones, 81% of them found once; the top ten carry around 2.1%. Whole-study results and caveats: Per a prior analysis, the majority of TCR beta V segments were productive roughly 90% or roughly 30% of the time. Whilst most TCR sequences proved rare, a subset of public TCRs occurred across many donors.

With regard to this clone: Its antigen is as yet unknown.

The receptor was derived from a woman under 30 in good health and CMV-seropositive. Sequencing input: PBMCs. The V gene is TRBV10-1, the J gene TRBJ2-7; 8 bases fit TRBD2. CDR3 nucleotide sequence: TGCGCCAGCAGTCCCTCTGGCGGGGGGAGTACCAGGCAGTACTTC. Amino acids: CASSPSGGGSTRQYF.